These T cell receptor beta chains were read from a single sample in a study of cytomegalovirus exposure and HLA in healthy donors. The method was immunoSEQ multiplex PCR; TCRdb's version includes in-frame clones alone and lacks a portion of them. Of around 200,000 clones in the sample, about 59% were seen once. The specimen was PBMCs. The receptor set was obtained from a man aged 35 to 55 in good health and CMV-seronegative. The CDR3 runs from the conserved cysteine through the conserved F or W. The D gene is left open where the match is weak. Clone size is given for some rows only: seen once, a few or many times, or a class if the clone is expanded.

J: TRBJ1-1
D: -
size: few
V: TRBV19
CDR3: CASSIGGGYTEAFF
DNA: TGTGCCAGTAGTATTGGTGGAGGGTACACTGAAGCTTTCTTT

J: TRBJ1-6
D: TRBD1
size: -
V: TRBV2
CDR3: CASRPGTALYNSPLHF
DNA: TGTGCCAGCAGGCCCGGGACAGCTTTGTATAATTCACCCCTCCACTTT

J: TRBJ2-7
D: -
size: -
V: TRBV7-2
CDR3: CASSVRRSSYEQYF
DNA: TGTGCCAGCAGCGTCCGGAGGTCCTCCTACGAGCAGTACTTC

J: TRBJ2-3
D: TRBD2
size: -
V: TRBV2
CDR3: CASRASGRSDTQYF
DNA: TGTGCCAGCAGGGCTAGCGGGCGGTCAGATACGCAGTATTTT

J: TRBJ1-2
D: -
size: -
V: TRBV7-9
CDR3: CASSLVTDSSGYTF
DNA: TGTGCCAGCAGCTTAGTCACCGACAGTTCCGGCTACACCTTC

J: TRBJ2-5
D: -
size: once
V: TRBV6-5
CDR3: CASSYSRTTQETQYF
DNA: TGTGCCAGCAGTTACTCTAGGACTACCCAAGAGACCCAGTACTTC

J: TRBJ1-5
D: -
size: few
V: TRBV6-5
CDR3: CASRGTSTREPQHF
DNA: TGTGCCAGCAGGGGGACATCAACCAGGGAACCCCAGCATTTT

J: TRBJ1-2
D: TRBD1
size: -
V: TRBV11-2
CDR3: CASSSTGQGRYGYTF
DNA: TGTGCCAGCAGCTCTACCGGACAGGGACGATATGGCTACACCTTC

J: TRBJ2-5
D: -
size: -
V: TRBV29-1
CDR3: CSVGLDKETQYF
DNA: TGCAGCGTTGGCCTCGACAAAGAGACCCAGTACTTC

J: TRBJ2-3
D: -
size: -
V: TRBV27
CDR3: CASSLSPLPSTDTQYF
DNA: TGTGCCAGCAGTTTATCCCCCCTCCCTAGCACAGATACGCAGTATTTT

J: TRBJ1-2
D: TRBD1
size: -
V: TRBV29-1
CDR3: CSGTGQGSSGYTF
DNA: TGCAGCGGAACGGGACAGGGGTCGAGTGGCTACACCTTC

J: TRBJ2-1
D: TRBD2
size: -
V: TRBV10-3
CDR3: CAISEPGLAGGNEQFF
DNA: TGTGCCATCAGTGAGCCAGGACTAGCGGGTGGCAATGAGCAGTTCTTC

J: TRBJ2-7
D: -
size: -
V: TRBV27
CDR3: CASSPRGLTLSYEQYF
DNA: TGTGCCAGCAGTCCCAGAGGACTAACTCTCTCCTACGAGCAGTACTTC

J: TRBJ2-1
D: TRBD2
size: few
V: TRBV29-1
CDR3: CSVGGDYYNEQFF
DNA: TGCAGCGTTGGGGGGGACTACTACAATGAGCAGTTCTTC

J: TRBJ2-1
D: -
size: -
V: TRBV2
CDR3: CASTPRGNEQFF
DNA: TGTGCCAGCACCCCCAGGGGTAATGAGCAGTTCTTC

J: TRBJ2-5
D: -
size: few
V: TRBV7-2
CDR3: CASSSSQETQYF
DNA: TGTGCCAGCAGCTCCAGTCAAGAGACCCAGTACTTC

J: TRBJ1-1
D: -
size: -
V: TRBV6-1
CDR3: CASTFRGNTEAFF
DNA: TGTGCCAGCACTTTCAGGGGGAACACTGAAGCTTTCTTT

J: TRBJ2-5
D: TRBD2
size: -
V: TRBV13
CDR3: CASSLSGRAETQYF
DNA: TGTGCCAGCAGCTTAAGCGGGAGGGCGGAGACCCAGTACTTC

J: TRBJ2-2
D: TRBD2
size: -
V: TRBV7-9
CDR3: CASSPPWTSGGNTGELFF
DNA: TGTGCCAGCAGCCCACCCTGGACTAGCGGGGGGAACACCGGGGAGCTGTTTTTT

J: TRBJ1-2
D: TRBD1
size: -
V: TRBV5-1
CDR3: CASSSWGGQGKSNYGYTF
DNA: TGCGCCAGCAGCTCCTGGGGGGGACAGGGGAAATCTAACTATGGCTACACCTTC

J: TRBJ2-2
D: TRBD2
size: -
V: TRBV2
CDR3: CASSELAGAGTGELFF
DNA: TGTGCCAGCAGTGAGTTGGCGGGAGCGGGCACCGGGGAGCTGTTTTTT

J: TRBJ1-3
D: -
size: -
V: TRBV10-3
CDR3: CAISDRNSGNTIYF
DNA: TGTGCCATCAGTGACAGGAACTCTGGAAACACCATATATTTT

J: TRBJ2-7
D: TRBD1
size: -
V: TRBV6-5
CDR3: CASSTPGQNIYEQYF
DNA: TGTGCCAGCAGTACCCCGGGACAGAATATCTACGAGCAGTACTTC

J: TRBJ2-3
D: TRBD2
size: -
V: TRBV5-1
CDR3: CASSLADRGGTDTQYF
DNA: TGCGCCAGCAGCTTGGCCGACCGGGGGGGCACAGATACGCAGTATTTT

J: TRBJ2-5
D: TRBD2
size: few
V: TRBV11-2
CDR3: CASSSGLAGGPETQYF
DNA: TGTGCCAGCAGCTCCGGACTAGCGGGAGGGCCGGAGACCCAGTACTTC

J: TRBJ2-3
D: TRBD2
size: -
V: TRBV5-1
CDR3: CASSLDPSGSTDTQYF
DNA: TGCGCCAGCAGCTTGGACCCTAGCGGCAGCACAGATACGCAGTATTTT

J: TRBJ1-6
D: -
size: -
V: TRBV7-9
CDR3: CASSLIGRTRNSPLHF
DNA: TGTGCCAGCAGCTTAATAGGAAGGACACGCAATTCACCCCTCCACTTT

J: TRBJ2-1
D: -
size: once
V: TRBV19
CDR3: CASVAKGAYNEQFF
DNA: TGTGCCAGTGTGGCCAAAGGGGCCTACAATGAGCAGTTCTTC

J: TRBJ2-5
D: -
size: -
V: TRBV7-2
CDR3: CASSLGQKKETQYF
DNA: TGTGCCAGCAGCTTGGGCCAAAAAAAAGAGACCCAGTACTTC

J: TRBJ1-3
D: -
size: few
V: TRBV7-9
CDR3: CSSSLAMSYHSGNTIYF
DNA: TGTTCCAGCAGCTTAGCGATGAGTTACCACTCTGGAAACACCATATATTTT

J: TRBJ1-1
D: -
size: -
V: TRBV9
CDR3: CASATGFSGEAFF
DNA: TGTGCCAGCGCGACGGGGTTCTCTGGTGAAGCTTTCTTT

J: TRBJ1-1
D: -
size: few
V: TRBV29-1
CDR3: CSVEDRETEAFF
DNA: TGCAGCGTTGAAGATCGGGAGACTGAAGCTTTCTTT

J: TRBJ2-1
D: -
size: few
V: TRBV7-7
CDR3: CASSSSTGSSYNEQFF
DNA: TGTGCTAGCAGCTCGTCCACCGGGAGCTCCTACAATGAGCAGTTCTTC

J: TRBJ2-1
D: TRBD2
size: -
V: TRBV4-1
CDR3: CASSQDGASGVGNEQFF
DNA: TGCGCCAGCAGCCAAGATGGGGCTAGCGGGGTTGGGAATGAGCAGTTCTTC

J: TRBJ1-1
D: -
size: few
V: TRBV6-1
CDR3: CASRAAGTMNTEAFF
DNA: TGTGCCAGCAGGGCGGCGGGTACCATGAACACTGAAGCTTTCTTT

J: TRBJ1-2
D: TRBD1
size: -
V: TRBV30
CDR3: CAWSKAGGDYGYTF
DNA: TGTGCCTGGAGTAAGGCAGGGGGAGACTATGGCTACACCTTC